This T cell receptor (beta chain) was sequenced during a study of cytomegalovirus exposure and HLA in healthy donors. Study outcomes and limitations: Some V segments, TRBV6-2 and TRBV6-3 among them, were indistinguishable and were therefore excluded. As immune exposure information, only CMV serostatus was available.

Primers: 60 Vbeta forward and 13 Jbeta reverse. The data were produced by immunoSEQ multiplex PCR, yet TCRdb's version contains in-frame clones alone and is incomplete. The sample has roughly 200,000 clones; roughly 87% are singletons. About this clone: Antigen unknown.

V lost 3 bases, J lost 5 bases, and 13 bases stayed unmatched. The V gene's germline CDR1 is SEHNR and CDR2 FQNEAQ (reference sequence). The CDR3 contains 18 residues. The sample was PBMCs. The origin of this receptor is a woman aged 50 to 65 in good health and CMV-seronegative. J is TRBJ2-7 and V is TRBV7-9, with 13 bases lining up with TRBD2. CDR3 bases: TGTGCCAGCAGCTTGGGGGGACTAGCGGGGTGGTCGATCCACGAGCAGTACTTC. This codes for CASSLGGLAGWSIHEQYF.